A selection of T cell receptor beta chains follows, all from one sample in a study of T cell responses to AZD1222 COVID-19 vaccine. Profiled with immunoSEQ multiplex PCR; TCRdb holds only in-frame clones, not every one. The sample holds about 120,000 clones, about 87% seen once. Here the sequenced sample was peripheral blood, taken on day 0 of AZD1222 vaccination. The receptors come from an adult in good health. Each CDR3 is given with its conserved first and last residue. Each record gives: V gene, D gene, clone size, J gene, CDR3 DNA, CDR3 protein. D genes are given only for firm matches. The size entry is marked missing in some rows and otherwise reads once, few, many or a size class.

>TRBV5-4|.|.|TRBJ2-1
TGTGCCAGCAGCTTATCCGGGGCAGTGGGGGGTAGGTTCTTC
CASSLSGAVGGRFF
>TRBV11-2|.|.|TRBJ1-1
TGTGCCAGCAGCCCAATCCCGAAGGCAGGGCTCACTGAAGCTTTCTTT
CASSPIPKAGLTEAFF
>TRBV4-2|TRBD1|.|TRBJ1-4
TGTGCCAGCAGCCAAGCAGGGGGGGATGGTGAAAAACTGTTTTTT
CASSQAGGDGEKLFF
>TRBV19|TRBD1|.|TRBJ1-1
TGTGCCAGTAGTGCACCGGGACAGGGATACACTGAAGCTTTCTTT
CASSAPGQGYTEAFF
>TRBV6-6|TRBD1|.|TRBJ1-1
TGTGCCAGCAGTCTAAACAGGGGCCCCCTGATGAACACTGAAGCTTTCTTT
CASSLNRGPLMNTEAFF
>TRBV5-4|.|.|TRBJ2-7
TGTGCCAGCAGCTTGGCTGGGACCGGCTACGAGCAGTACTTC
CASSLAGTGYEQYF
>TRBV29-1|.|.|TRBJ1-2
TGCAGCGTTGAGGGACCGCACACTAACTATGGCTACACCTTC
CSVEGPHTNYGYTF
>TRBV7-2|.|.|TRBJ1-3
TGTGCCAGCAGCTTATTTCGGACAGTCTCTGGAAACACCATATATTTT
CASSLFRTVSGNTIYF
>TRBV7-2|.|.|TRBJ2-7
TGTGCCAGCAGCACGAGTCCCTACGAGCAGTACTTC
CASSTSPYEQYF
>TRBV3-1/TRBV3-2|.|.|TRBJ1-1
TGTGCCAGCAGCCAAGTAGTGGGGGGAAAAGCTTTCTTT
CASSQVVGGKAFF
>TRBV5-1|.|.|TRBJ2-2
TGCGCCAGCGCCGGGACCCCTACGAACACCGGGGAGCTGTTTTTT
CASAGTPTNTGELFF
>TRBV7-9|.|.|TRBJ1-2
TGTGCCAGCAGCCAGGCCGGGAGAAACTATGGCTACACCTTC
CASSQAGRNYGYTF
>TRBV4-2|.|.|TRBJ1-2
TGTGCCAGCAGCCAAGTTTTTGCCGATCCTAACTATGGCTACACCTTC
CASSQVFADPNYGYTF
>TRBV5-4|.|many|TRBJ2-1
TGTGCCAGCAGCTTGGGCCCCAATATGATGTTCTTC
CASSLGPNMMFF
>TRBV18|.|.|TRBJ2-4
TGTGCCAGCTCGCCGACAGGGACTACCTTAGCCAAAAACATTCAGTACTTC
CASSPTGTTLAKNIQYF
>TRBV19|TRBD1|.|TRBJ2-3
TGTGCCAGTAGTACGGGACAGCTGGACACAGATACGCAGTATTTT
CASSTGQLDTDTQYF
>TRBV29-1|.|once|TRBJ1-2
TGCAGCGTTGAGGGGGGGTCTTATGGCTACACCTTC
CSVEGGSYGYTF
>TRBV19|TRBD2|.|TRBJ2-3
TGTGCCAGTAGTATTGTAGCGGGAGGTACTACAGATACGCAGTATTTT
CASSIVAGGTTDTQYF
>TRBV7-6|TRBD2|.|TRBJ2-2
TGTGCCAGCAGCCGAGAACTAGCGGGAGGGCGCACCGGGGAGCTGTTTTTT
CASSRELAGGRTGELFF
>TRBV5-1|TRBD1|.|TRBJ1-5
TGCGCCAGCAGCTGGACAGGTCGGGAGCCCCAGCATTTT
CASSWTGREPQHF
>TRBV7-6|.|.|TRBJ2-1
TGTGCCAGCAGCTTAGCGAGTTGGCGGGGAGTTGGGAATGAGCAGTTCTTC
CASSLASWRGVGNEQFF
>TRBV30|.|.|TRBJ2-6
TGTGCCTGGAGTGTGGCCCGAGGGGCCAACGTCCTGACTTTC
CAWSVARGANVLTF
>TRBV25-1|.|.|TRBJ2-7
TGTGCCAGCAGTCCCAGGCAGGGCTACGAGCAGTACTTC
CASSPRQGYEQYF
>TRBV27|.|.|TRBJ1-2
TGTGCCAGCAGTCCCGGGCCAGGGGCGGACTATGGCTACACCTTC
CASSPGPGADYGYTF
>TRBV7-2|.|.|TRBJ1-2
TGTGCCAGCAGCCTATACCCGGGGAGGGACTATGGCTACACCTTC
CASSLYPGRDYGYTF
>TRBV28|TRBD2|.|TRBJ2-7
TGTGCCAGCAGTCCCCGTAGCGGGAGGTTGTCCTACGAGCAGTACTTC
CASSPRSGRLSYEQYF
>TRBV3-1/TRBV3-2|TRBD2|.|TRBJ2-1
TGTGCCAGCAGCCATACGGGACTAACCTACAATGAGCAGTTCTTC
CASSHTGLTYNEQFF
>TRBV29-1|.|once|TRBJ2-7
TGCAGCGTTGAAGAGGAGCAGACAGGACCCTACGAGCAGTACTTC
CSVEEEQTGPYEQYF
>TRBV29-1|.|once|TRBJ2-5
TGCAGCGGAGGGGGGGACTACCAAGAGACCCAGTACTTC
CSGGGDYQETQYF
>TRBV7-2|.|.|TRBJ1-5
TGTGCCAGCAGCTTAAGTTCAGGGGGCAATCAGCCCCAGCATTTT
CASSLSSGGNQPQHF
>TRBV12-3/TRBV12-4|.|.|TRBJ2-7
TGTGCCAGCAGTTCCTACTACGAGCAGTACTTC
CASSSYYEQYF
>TRBV7-9|.|.|TRBJ1-2
TGTGCCAGCAGCTTAGGGCTGGGGGTTGAGGTTGGCTACACCTTC
CASSLGLGVEVGYTF
>TRBV19|.|.|TRBJ1-3
TGTGCCAGTATCGGACTAGACAGTCTCTCTGGAAACACCATATATTTT
CASIGLDSLSGNTIYF
>TRBV29-1|.|.|TRBJ1-4
TGCAGCGTTGAGCGGGGGGCAGGGGAAAAACTGTTTTTT
CSVERGAGEKLFF
>TRBV5-1|.|few|TRBJ2-3
TGCGCCAGCGGAACGACCTACACAGGGAAACCCCCTCATACGCAGTATTTT
CASGTTYTGKPPHTQYF
>TRBV11-2|TRBD1|.|TRBJ2-3
TGTGCCAGCAGCTTACGTGGGACAGGCACGCAGTATTTT
CASSLRGTGTQYF